This T cell receptor (beta chain) is drawn from a study of T cell responses to AZD1222 COVID-19 vaccine. Libraries were prepared by immunoSEQ multiplex PCR; TCRdb keeps only in-frame clonotypes and omits some of them. The table includes approximately 150,000 clones, 94% detected once. As for this clone: The antigen remains undetermined.

General study findings and limits: Elevations in Spike-specific TCR breadth and depth followed administration of two AZD1222 doses. Unmutated variant regions reportedly attract nearly half of all spike-specific TCRs.

This CDR3 spans 13 amino acids. V dropped 7 bases and J dropped 6 bases, with 13 bases sitting between them. Germline V lookup: CDR1 KGHDR, CDR2 SFDVKD. Sequenced here: peripheral blood, sampled 28 days after the second AZD1222 dose. The sequence was obtained from an adult who received the AZD1222 COVID-19 vaccine. V is TRBV24-1 and J is TRBJ2-3, with unresolved D. CDR3 protein: CATSLTHWDTQYF. The DNA for the CDR3 is TGTGCCACCAGCTTGACCCACTGGGATACGCAGTATTTT.